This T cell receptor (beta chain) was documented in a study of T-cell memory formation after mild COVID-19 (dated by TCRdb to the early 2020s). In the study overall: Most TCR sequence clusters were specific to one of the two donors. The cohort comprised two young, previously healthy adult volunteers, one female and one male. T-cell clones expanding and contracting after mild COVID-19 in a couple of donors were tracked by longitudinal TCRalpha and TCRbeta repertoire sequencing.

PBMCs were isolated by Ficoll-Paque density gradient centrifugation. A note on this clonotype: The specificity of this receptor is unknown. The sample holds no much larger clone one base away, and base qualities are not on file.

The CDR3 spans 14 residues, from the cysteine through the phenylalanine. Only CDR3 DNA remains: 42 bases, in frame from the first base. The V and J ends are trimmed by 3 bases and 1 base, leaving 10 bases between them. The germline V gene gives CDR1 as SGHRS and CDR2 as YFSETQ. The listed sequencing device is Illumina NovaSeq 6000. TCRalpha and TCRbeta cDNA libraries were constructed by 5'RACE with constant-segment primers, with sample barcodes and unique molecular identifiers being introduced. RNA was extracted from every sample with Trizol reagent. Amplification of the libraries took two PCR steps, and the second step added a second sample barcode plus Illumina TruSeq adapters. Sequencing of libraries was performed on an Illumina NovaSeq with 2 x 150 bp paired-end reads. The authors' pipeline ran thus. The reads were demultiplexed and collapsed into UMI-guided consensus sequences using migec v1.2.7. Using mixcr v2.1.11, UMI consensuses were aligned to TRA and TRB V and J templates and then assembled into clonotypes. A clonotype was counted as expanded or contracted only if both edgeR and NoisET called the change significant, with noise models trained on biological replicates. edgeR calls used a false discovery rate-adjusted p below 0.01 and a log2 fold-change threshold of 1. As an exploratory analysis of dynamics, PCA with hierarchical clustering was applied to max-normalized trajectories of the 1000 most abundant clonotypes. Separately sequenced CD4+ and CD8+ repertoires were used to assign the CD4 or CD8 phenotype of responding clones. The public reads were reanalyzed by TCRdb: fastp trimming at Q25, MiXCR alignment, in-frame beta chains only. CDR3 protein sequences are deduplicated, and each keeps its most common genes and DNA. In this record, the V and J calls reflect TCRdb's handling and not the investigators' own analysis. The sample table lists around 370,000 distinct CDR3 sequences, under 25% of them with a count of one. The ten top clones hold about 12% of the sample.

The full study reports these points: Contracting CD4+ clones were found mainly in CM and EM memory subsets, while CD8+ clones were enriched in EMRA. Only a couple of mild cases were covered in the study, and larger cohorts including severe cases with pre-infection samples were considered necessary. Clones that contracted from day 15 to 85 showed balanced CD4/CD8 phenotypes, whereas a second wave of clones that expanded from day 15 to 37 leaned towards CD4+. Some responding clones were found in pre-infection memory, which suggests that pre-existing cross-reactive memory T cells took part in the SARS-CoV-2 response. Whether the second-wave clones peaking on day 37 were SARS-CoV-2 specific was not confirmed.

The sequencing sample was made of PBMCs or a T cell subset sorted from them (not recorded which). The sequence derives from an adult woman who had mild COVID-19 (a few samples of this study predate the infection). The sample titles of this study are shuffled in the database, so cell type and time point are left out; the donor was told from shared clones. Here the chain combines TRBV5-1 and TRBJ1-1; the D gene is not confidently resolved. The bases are TGCGCCAGCAGCTGGGCAGGAGAGAACACTGAAGCTTTCTTT. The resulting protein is CASSWAGENTEAFF.